This TCR beta chain was found in a study of siplizumab effects on memory and regulatory T cells. Study outcomes and limitations: Only a minor fraction of alloreactive clones mapped to unstimulated subsets.

About 100,000 TCR templates underwent assay in each sample. Only in-frame clones appear in the TCRdb table, and some are missing; sequencing was by immunoSEQ multiplex PCR. The data contain over 80,000 clones, just under 95% of them singletons. CDR1 is SGHAT, CDR2 FQNNGV, per germline. This CDR3 has 13 amino acids. V was clipped by 3 bases and J by 5 bases, with 10 bases between them. Note on this clone: Its antigen is not identified.

The sample comprised non-Treg CD4+ T cells sorted from blood. The chain recombines TRBV11-2 with TRBJ2-5; perhaps TRBD2 as D (6 bases). The receptor was isolated from a human donor in good health. The CDR3 is CASSLPGRETQYF. The DNA for the CDR3 is TGTGCCAGCAGCTTGCCGGGGAGGGAGACCCAGTACTTC. The variable domain in full, with the rest retrieved from reference TRBV11-2 and TRBJ2-5, is EAGVAQSPRYKIIEKRQSVAFWCNPISGHATLYWYQQILGQGPKLLIQFQNNGVVDDSQLPKDRFSAERLKGVDSTLKIQPAKLEDSAVYLCASSLPGRETQYFGPGTRLLVL.